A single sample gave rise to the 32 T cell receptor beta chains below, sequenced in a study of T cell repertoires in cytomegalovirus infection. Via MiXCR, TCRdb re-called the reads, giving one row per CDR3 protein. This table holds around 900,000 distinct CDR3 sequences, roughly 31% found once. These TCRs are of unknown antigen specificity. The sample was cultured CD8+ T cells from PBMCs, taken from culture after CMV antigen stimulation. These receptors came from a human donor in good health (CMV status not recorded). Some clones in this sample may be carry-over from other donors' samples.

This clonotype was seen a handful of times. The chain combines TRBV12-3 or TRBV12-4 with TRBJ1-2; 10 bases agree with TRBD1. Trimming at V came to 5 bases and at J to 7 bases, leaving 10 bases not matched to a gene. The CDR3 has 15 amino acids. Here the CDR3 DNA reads TGTGCCAGCAGTCGCCGGACAGGGGGTCGATTTGGCTACACCTTC. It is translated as CASSRRTGGRFGYTF.

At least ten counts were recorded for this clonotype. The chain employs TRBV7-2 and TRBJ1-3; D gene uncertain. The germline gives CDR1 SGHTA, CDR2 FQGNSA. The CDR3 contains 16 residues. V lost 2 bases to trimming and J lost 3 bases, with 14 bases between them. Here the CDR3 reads CASSLNAMRDGNTIYF. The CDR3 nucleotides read TGTGCCAGCAGCTTAAACGCCATGCGGGATGGAAACACCATATATTTT.

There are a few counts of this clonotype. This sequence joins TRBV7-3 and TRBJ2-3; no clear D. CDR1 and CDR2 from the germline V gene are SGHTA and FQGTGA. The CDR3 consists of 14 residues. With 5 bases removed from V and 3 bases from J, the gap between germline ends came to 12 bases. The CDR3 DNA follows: TGTGCCAGCAGCCCCGAGGCCTCTACAGATACGCAGTATTTT. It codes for CASSPEASTDTQYF. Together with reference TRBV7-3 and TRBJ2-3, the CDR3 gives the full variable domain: GAGVSQTPSNKVTEKGKYVELRCDPISGHTALYWYRQSLGQGPEFLIYFQGTGAADDSGLPNDRFFAVRPEGSVSTLKIQRTERGDSAVYLCASSPEASTDTQYFGPGTRLTVL.

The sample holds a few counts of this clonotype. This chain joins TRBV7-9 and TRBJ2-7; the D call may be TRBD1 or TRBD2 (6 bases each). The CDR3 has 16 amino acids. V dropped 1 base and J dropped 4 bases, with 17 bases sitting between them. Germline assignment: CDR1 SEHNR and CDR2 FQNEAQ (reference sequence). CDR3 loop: CASSLGRTAEGYEQYF. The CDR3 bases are TGTGCCAGCAGCTTAGGACGGACAGCGGAGGGATACGAGCAGTACTTC.

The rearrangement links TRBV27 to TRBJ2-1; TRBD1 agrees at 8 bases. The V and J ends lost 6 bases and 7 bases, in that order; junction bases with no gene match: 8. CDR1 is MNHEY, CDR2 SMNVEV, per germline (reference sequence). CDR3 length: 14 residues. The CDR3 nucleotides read TGTGCCAGCAGCACCGGGACAGGCCGGAATGAGCAGTTCTTC. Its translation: CASSTGTGRNEQFF.

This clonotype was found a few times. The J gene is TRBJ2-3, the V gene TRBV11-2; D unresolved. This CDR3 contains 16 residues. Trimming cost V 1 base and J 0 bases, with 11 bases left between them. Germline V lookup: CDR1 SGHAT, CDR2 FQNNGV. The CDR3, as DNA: TGTGCCAGCAGCTTAGCAGCAGCTTTTAGCACAGATACGCAGTATTTT. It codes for CASSLAAAFSTDTQYF.

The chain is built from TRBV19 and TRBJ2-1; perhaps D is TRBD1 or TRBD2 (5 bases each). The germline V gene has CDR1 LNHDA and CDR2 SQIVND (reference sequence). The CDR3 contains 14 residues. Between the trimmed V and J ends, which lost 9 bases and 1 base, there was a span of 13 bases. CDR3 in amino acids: CASKTEGSYNEQFF. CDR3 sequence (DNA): TGTGCCAGCAAGACAGAGGGGTCCTACAATGAGCAGTTCTTC.

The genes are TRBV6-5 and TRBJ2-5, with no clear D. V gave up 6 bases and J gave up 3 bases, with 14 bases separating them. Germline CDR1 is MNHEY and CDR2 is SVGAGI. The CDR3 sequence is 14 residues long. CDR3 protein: CASSLLVGKETQYF. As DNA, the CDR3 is TGTGCCAGCAGCCTCCTAGTGGGGAAAGAGACCCAGTACTTC.

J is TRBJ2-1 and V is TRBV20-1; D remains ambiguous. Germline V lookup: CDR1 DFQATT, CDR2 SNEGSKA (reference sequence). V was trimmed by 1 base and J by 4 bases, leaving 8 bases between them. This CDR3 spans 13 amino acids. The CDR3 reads CSARGTTYNEQFF. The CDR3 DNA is TGCAGTGCTAGAGGGACCACTTACAATGAGCAGTTCTTC.

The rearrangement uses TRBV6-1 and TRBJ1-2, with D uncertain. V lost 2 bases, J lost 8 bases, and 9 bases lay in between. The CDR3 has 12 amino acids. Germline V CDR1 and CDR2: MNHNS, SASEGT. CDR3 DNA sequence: TGTGCCAGCAGTGAACTTGAAGAGGGCTACACCTTC. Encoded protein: CASSELEEGYTF.

CDR3 region: CASSQGGGSSTDTQYF. DNA of the CDR3: TGTGCCAGCAGCCAGGGGGGCGGGTCTAGCACAGATACGCAGTATTTT. This chain connects TRBV9 to TRBJ2-3; possible D gene TRBD1, 7 bases. The CDR3 has 16 amino acids. Germline V gene data show CDR1 as SGDLS and CDR2 as YYNGEE. Trimming pared 4 bases from V and 0 bases from J, leaving 15 bases between.

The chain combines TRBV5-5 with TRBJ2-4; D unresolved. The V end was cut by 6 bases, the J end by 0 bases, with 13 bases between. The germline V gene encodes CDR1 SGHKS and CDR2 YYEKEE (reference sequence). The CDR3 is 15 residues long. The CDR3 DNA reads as TGTGCCAGCACCTCTGGTTCAGTAGCCAAAAACATTCAGTACTTC. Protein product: CASTSGSVAKNIQYF. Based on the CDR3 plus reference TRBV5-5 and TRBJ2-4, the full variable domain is DAGVTQSPTHLIKTRGQQVTLRCSPISGHKSVSWYQQVLGQGPQFIFQYYEKEERGRGNFPDRFSARQFPNYSSELNVNALLLGDSALYLCASTSGSVAKNIQYFGAGTRLSVL.

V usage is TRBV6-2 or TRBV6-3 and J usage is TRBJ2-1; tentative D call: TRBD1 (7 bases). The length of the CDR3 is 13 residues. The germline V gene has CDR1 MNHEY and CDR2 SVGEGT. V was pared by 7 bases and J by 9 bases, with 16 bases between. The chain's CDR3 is CASTGDSTSEQFF. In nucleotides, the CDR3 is TGTGCCAGCACGGGGGACAGTACAAGTGAGCAGTTCTTC.

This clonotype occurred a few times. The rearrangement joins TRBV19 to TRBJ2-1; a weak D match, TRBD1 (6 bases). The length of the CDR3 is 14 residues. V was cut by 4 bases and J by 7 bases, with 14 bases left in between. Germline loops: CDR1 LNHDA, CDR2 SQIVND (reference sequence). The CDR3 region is CASSNRTVWNEQFF. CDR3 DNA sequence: TGTGCCAGTAGTAACAGGACAGTATGGAATGAGCAGTTCTTC.

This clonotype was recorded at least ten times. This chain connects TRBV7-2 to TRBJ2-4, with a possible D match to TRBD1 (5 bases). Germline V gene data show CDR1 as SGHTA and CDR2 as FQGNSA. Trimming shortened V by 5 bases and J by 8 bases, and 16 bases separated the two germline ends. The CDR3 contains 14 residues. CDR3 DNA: TGTGCCAGCAGCCCGCCAGGGCAGGGTGACATTCAGTACTTC. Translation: CASSPPGQGDIQYF.

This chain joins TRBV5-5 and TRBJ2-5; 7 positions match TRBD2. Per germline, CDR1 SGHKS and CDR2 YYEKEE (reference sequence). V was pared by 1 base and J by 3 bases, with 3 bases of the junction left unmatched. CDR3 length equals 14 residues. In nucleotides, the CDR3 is TGTGCCAGCAGCTTGAGAAGCGGGGAAGAGACCCAGTACTTC. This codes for CASSLRSGEETQYF.

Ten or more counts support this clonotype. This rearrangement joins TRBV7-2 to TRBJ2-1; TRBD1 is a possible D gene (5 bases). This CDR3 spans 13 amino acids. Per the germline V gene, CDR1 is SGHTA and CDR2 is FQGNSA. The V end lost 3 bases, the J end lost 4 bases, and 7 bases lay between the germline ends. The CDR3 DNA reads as TGTGCCAGCAGCTTCTCAGGGTACAATGAGCAGTTCTTC. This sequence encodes CASSFSGYNEQFF.

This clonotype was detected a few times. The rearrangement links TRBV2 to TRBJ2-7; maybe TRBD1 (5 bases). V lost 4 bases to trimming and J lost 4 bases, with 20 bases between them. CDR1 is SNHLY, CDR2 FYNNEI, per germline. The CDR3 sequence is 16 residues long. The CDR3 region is CASSGRQTGDFYEQYF. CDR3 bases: TGTGCCAGCAGTGGTCGACAGACCGGAGACTTTTACGAGCAGTACTTC.

The CDR3 DNA reads TGTGCCAGCAGCCTTAACAGGGGATGGGTCAAAAACATTCAGTACTTC. It yields the protein CASSLNRGWVKNIQYF. V is TRBV27 and J is TRBJ2-4; TRBD1 agrees at 7 bases. The CDR3 has 16 residues. The germline V gene encodes CDR1 MNHEY and CDR2 SMNVEV (reference sequence). The trim removed 6 bases at V and 3 bases at J, leaving 11 bases unmatched.

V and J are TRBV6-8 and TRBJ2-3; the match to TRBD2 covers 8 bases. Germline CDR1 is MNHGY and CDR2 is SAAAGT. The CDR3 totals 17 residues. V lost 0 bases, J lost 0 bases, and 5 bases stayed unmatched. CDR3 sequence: CASSYSIGGASTDTQYF. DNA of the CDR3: TGTGCCAGCAGTTACTCGATCGGGGGGGCTAGCACAGATACGCAGTATTTT.

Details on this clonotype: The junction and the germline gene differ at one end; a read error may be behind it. The CDR3: CASSYSVPGGSTGSPPHF. The CDR3 DNA reads TGTGCCAGCAGTTACTCGGTCCCAGGGGGAAGTACTGGCTCACCCCCCCACTTT. The rearrangement joins TRBV6-5 to TRBJ1-6, with TRBD1 matching 7 bases. Germline values: CDR1 MNHEY, CDR2 SVGAGI. The length of the CDR3 is 18 residues.

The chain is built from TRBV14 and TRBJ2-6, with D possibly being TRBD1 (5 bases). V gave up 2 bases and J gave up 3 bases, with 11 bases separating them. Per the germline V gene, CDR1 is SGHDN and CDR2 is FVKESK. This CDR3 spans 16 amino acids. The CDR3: CASSQMRQLGANVLTF. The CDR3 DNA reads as TGTGCCAGCAGCCAAATGAGACAGCTTGGGGCCAACGTCCTGACTTTC.

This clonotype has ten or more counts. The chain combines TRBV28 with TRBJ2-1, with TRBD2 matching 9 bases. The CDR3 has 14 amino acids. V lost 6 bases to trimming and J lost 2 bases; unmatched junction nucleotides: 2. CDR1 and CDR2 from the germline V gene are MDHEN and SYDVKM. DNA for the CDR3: TGTGCCAGCAGGGTAGCGGGGGCCTACAATGAGCAGTTCTTC. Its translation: CASRVAGAYNEQFF. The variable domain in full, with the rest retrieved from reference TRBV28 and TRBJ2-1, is DVKVTQSSRYLVKRTGEKVFLECVQDMDHENMFWYRQDPGLGLRLIYFSYDVKMKEKGDIPEGYSVSREKKERFSLILESASTNQTSMYLCASRVAGAYNEQFFGPGTRLTVL.

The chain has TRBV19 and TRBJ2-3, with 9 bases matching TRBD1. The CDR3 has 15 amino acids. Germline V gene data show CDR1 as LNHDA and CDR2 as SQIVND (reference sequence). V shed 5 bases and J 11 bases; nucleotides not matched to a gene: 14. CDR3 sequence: CASSPGGQGPPGQYF. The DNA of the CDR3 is TGTGCCAGTAGTCCAGGGGGACAGGGACCACCTGGGCAGTATTTT.

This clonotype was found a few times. The CDR3 region is CASSQIGHTEAFF. The CDR3 DNA follows: TGTGCCAGCAGCCAAATAGGTCACACTGAAGCTTTCTTT. V and J are TRBV7-6 and TRBJ1-1, with D unclear. The CDR3 is made up of 13 amino acids. V lost 5 bases, J lost 3 bases, and 10 bases lay in between. Germline V CDR1 and CDR2: SGHVS, FNYEAQ.

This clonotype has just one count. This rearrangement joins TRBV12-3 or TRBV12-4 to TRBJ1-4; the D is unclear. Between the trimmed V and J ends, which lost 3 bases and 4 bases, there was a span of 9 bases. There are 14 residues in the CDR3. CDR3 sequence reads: CASSLMTYNEKLFF. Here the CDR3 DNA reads TGTGCCAGCAGTTTGATGACCTATAATGAAAAACTGTTTTTT.

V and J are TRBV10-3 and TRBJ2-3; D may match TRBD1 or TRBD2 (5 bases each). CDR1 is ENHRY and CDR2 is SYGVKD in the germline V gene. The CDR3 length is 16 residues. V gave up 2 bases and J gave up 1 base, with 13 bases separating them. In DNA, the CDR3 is TGTGCCATCAGTGAGGGGACCGCTGAAGGCACAGATACGCAGTATTTT. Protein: CAISEGTAEGTDTQYF.

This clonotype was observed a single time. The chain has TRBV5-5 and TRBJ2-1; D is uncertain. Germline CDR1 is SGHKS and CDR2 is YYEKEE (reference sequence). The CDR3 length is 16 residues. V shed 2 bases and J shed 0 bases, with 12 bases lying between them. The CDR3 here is CASSLKQSSSYNEQFF. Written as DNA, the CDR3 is TGTGCCAGCAGCTTAAAACAATCGAGCTCCTACAATGAGCAGTTCTTC.

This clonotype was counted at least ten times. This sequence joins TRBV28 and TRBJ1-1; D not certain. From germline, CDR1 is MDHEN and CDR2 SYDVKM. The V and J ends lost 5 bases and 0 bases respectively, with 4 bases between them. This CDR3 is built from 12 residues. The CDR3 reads CASSDMNTEAFF. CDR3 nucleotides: TGTGCCAGCAGTGATATGAACACTGAAGCTTTCTTT.

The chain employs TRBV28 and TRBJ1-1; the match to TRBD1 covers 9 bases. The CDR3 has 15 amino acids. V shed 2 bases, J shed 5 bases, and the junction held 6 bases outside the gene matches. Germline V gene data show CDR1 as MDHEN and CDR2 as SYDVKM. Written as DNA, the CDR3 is TGTGCCAGCAGTTTAATGACAGGGGGGAGGACTGAAGCTTTCTTT. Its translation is CASSLMTGGRTEAFF.

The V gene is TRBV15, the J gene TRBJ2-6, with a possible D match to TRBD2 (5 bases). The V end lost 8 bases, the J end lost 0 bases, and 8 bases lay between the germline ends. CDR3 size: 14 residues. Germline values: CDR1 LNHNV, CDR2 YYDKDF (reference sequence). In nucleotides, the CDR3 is TGTGCCACCTCCGGGAACTCTGGGGCCAACGTCCTGACTTTC. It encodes CATSGNSGANVLTF.

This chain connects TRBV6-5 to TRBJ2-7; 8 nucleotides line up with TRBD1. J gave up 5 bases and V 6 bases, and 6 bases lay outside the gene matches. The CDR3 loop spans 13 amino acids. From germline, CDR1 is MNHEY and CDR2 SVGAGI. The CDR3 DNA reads TGTGCCAGCAGGCTGGGACAGGTAAACGAGCAGTACTTC. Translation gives CASRLGQVNEQYF.